This entry features one T cell receptor (beta chain) sequence. Its antigen specificity is not known. Base qualities are not provided; no much larger clone lies one nucleotide away. The source of the sample is a study of CD8 T cells in Susac syndrome (dated by TCRdb to between 2018 and 2020). Regarding the complete study: Whether CD8+ T cell activation and differentiation in Susac syndrome was antigen driven was tested using repertoire sequencing. Clonality of the CD8+ T cell repertoire was compared between more than 10 healthy donors, approximately 14 Susac syndrome patients and under 16 multiple sclerosis patients.

Taken from the germline V gene, the CDR1 and CDR2 loops are MDHEN and SYDVKM. The CDR3 sequence holds 10 residues, the cysteine and phenylalanine included. This entry keeps only the CDR3 DNA: 30 bases, framed from base 1. The junction shows trimming of 6 bases on V and 8 bases on J, plus 7 bases between the germline ends. Peripheral blood CD8+ and CD4+ T cells from healthy donors, Susac syndrome patients and multiple sclerosis patients were profiled using high-throughput TCR beta sequencing. The multiple sclerosis controls were treatment-naive patients who had stable or active relapsing-remitting disease and met the revised McDonald criteria. Bulk CD8+ and CD4+ T cells were purified by magnetic negative isolation, while CD8+ TEMRA cells were enriched using FACS. Blood was collected in EDTA tubes and processed within 24 hours, with PBMCs isolated through density gradient centrifugation. PBMCs intended for TCR sequencing were cryopreserved in liquid nitrogen and thawed later in a water bath at 37 degrees C. A purity of at least 90% was achieved for sorted or isolated CD4+, CD8+ and CD8+ TEMRA cells.

RNA was extracted using the RNeasy kit, and about 0.45 to 1 microgram was reverse transcribed with random hexamers. The immunoSEQ multiplex PCR assay, covering 54 Vbeta and 13 Jbeta segments, was used to amplify TCR beta CDR3 regions. PCR amplification bias was corrected by using a synthetic template baseline for primer optimization and computational correction. As for the authors' bioinformatics: Reads were annotated to V, D and J genes per IMGT and analyzed with immunoSEQ Analyzer, keeping only productive sequences. Clonality was calculated as one minus the Shannon entropy normalized by log2 of the number of productive unique sequences. For each patient and control, public and private clones were evaluated among the 100 most prevalent clones. Susac-specific clones were defined as absent from healthy and MS cohorts, 800 to 1,200 published viral clones and other ImmuneACCESS disease sequences. TCRdb cleaned the public reads at Q25 with fastp, built clones with MiXCR and kept in-frame beta chains. Rows with one shared CDR3 protein collapse into an entry with the most common genes and DNA. The V and J calls and clone size are TCRdb's, not the authors'. The sample profile shows almost 450,000 distinct CDR3 sequences; around 85% of them were found once. The ten largest make up 0.09% to 0.15% of the sample.

The paper's findings and limits, for the study overall: The number of individuals in the TCR sequencing and HLA analysis was recognized as being relatively small.

Rearrangement joined TRBV28 to TRBJ1-2; no D gene is confidently identified. The clonotype originates from a human donor with multiple sclerosis. Sequenced sample: CD8+ T cells from PBMCs. CDR3 region: CASSRVGYTF. The DNA sequence is as follows: TGTGCCAGCAGCCGGGTGGGCTACACCTTC.